This T cell receptor beta chain was recovered during a study of cytomegalovirus exposure and HLA in healthy donors. Findings of the study overall: Common viral pathogens were later found to be apparently linked to several of the most significant clusters.

Healthy individuals who donated bone marrow served as the donors. It was with 60 Vbeta and 13 Jbeta primers that the PCR ran. The method was immunoSEQ multiplex PCR; TCRdb's version includes in-frame clones alone and lacks a portion of them. The sample yields 190,000 or so clones, 83% seen once. Trimming shortened V by 3 bases and J by 3 bases, and 11 bases separated the two germline ends. Per the germline V gene, CDR1 is SGHNT and CDR2 is YYREEE (reference sequence). The CDR3 has 14 amino acids. As to this clone: What it binds is unknown.

The rearrangement uses TRBV5-4 and TRBJ2-3, with D maybe TRBD2 (6 bases). The sample consisted of PBMCs. This receptor was identified in a man aged 45 to 65 in good health and CMV-seronegative. The CDR3 DNA reads TGTGCCAGCAGCTCAGCGGGTGGGACAGATACGCAGTATTTT. Protein product: CASSSAGGTDTQYF.